This is a list of T cell receptor beta chains from one sample in a study of cytomegalovirus exposure and HLA in healthy donors. Assay used: immunoSEQ multiplex PCR; TCRdb lists only in-frame clones, some missing. The profile shows around 100,000 clones, approximately 78% of them singletons. Sequencing used PBMCs. These receptors all stem from a male donor in good health and CMV-seropositive. The CDR3 runs from the conserved cysteine through the conserved F or W. The D gene is left open where the match is weak. Expanded clones get a size class; other rows say once, few or many, or leave the size out.

cdr3_length: 16; d_call: TRBD2; j_call: TRBJ2-1; clone_size: few; v_call: TRBV5-4; cdr3_aa: CAIQSGRDRSYNEQFF; cdr3_nt: TGTGCCATCCAGAGCGGGAGGGACCGCTCCTACAATGAGCAGTTCTTC
cdr3_length: 14; d_call: TRBD1; j_call: TRBJ1-2; clone_size: NA; v_call: TRBV6-5; cdr3_aa: CASSLGGGDYGYTF; cdr3_nt: TGTGCCAGCAGTCTAGGGGGCGGTGACTATGGCTACACCTTC
cdr3_length: 15; d_call: TRBD2; j_call: TRBJ2-7; clone_size: once; v_call: TRBV5-6; cdr3_aa: CASSLLSGSSYEQYF; cdr3_nt: TGTGCCAGCAGCTTATTAAGCGGGAGCTCCTACGAGCAGTACTTC
cdr3_length: 13; d_call: NA; j_call: TRBJ1-2; clone_size: NA; v_call: TRBV30; cdr3_aa: CAWSVGEGYGYTF; cdr3_nt: TGTGCCTGGAGTGTAGGGGAAGGCTATGGCTACACCTTC
cdr3_length: 16; d_call: TRBD1; j_call: TRBJ2-2; clone_size: NA; v_call: TRBV5-1; cdr3_aa: CASSLFTGGNTGELFF; cdr3_nt: TGCGCCAGCAGCCTTTTTACAGGGGGGAACACCGGGGAGCTGTTTTTT
cdr3_length: 14; d_call: NA; j_call: TRBJ1-2; clone_size: NA; v_call: TRBV30; cdr3_aa: CAWSTNGWNYGYTF; cdr3_nt: TGTGCCTGGAGTACTAACGGGTGGAACTATGGCTACACCTTC
cdr3_length: 14; d_call: NA; j_call: TRBJ1-2; clone_size: NA; v_call: TRBV5-1; cdr3_aa: CASSLNSANYGYTF; cdr3_nt: TGCGCCAGCAGCTTGAATTCTGCTAACTATGGCTACACCTTC
cdr3_length: 15; d_call: NA; j_call: TRBJ2-5; clone_size: NA; v_call: TRBV5-1; cdr3_aa: CASSLLTGQRETQYF; cdr3_nt: TGCGCCAGCAGCTTGTTAACAGGGCAAAGGGAGACCCAGTACTTC
cdr3_length: 15; d_call: TRBD2; j_call: TRBJ2-5; clone_size: NA; v_call: TRBV27; cdr3_aa: CASRPQSGEWETQYF; cdr3_nt: TGTGCCAGCAGACCCCAAAGCGGGGAATGGGAGACCCAGTACTTC
cdr3_length: 15; d_call: TRBD2; j_call: TRBJ2-5; clone_size: once; v_call: TRBV6-5; cdr3_aa: CASRRISGGRETQYF; cdr3_nt: TGTGCCAGCAGGCGAATCAGCGGGGGTAGGGAGACCCAGTACTTC
cdr3_length: 14; d_call: NA; j_call: TRBJ2-7; clone_size: NA; v_call: TRBV13; cdr3_aa: CASSLGTASYEQYF; cdr3_nt: TGTGCCAGCAGCTTAGGGACAGCCTCCTACGAGCAGTACTTC
cdr3_length: 13; d_call: NA; j_call: TRBJ1-3; clone_size: NA; v_call: TRBV5-4; cdr3_aa: CASSLGQLNTIYF; cdr3_nt: TGTGCCAGCAGCTTGGGACAGTTAAACACCATATATTTT
cdr3_length: 11; d_call: NA; j_call: TRBJ2-7; clone_size: few; v_call: TRBV4-1; cdr3_aa: CASSNYNEQYF; cdr3_nt: TGCGCCAGCAGCAACTATAACGAGCAGTACTTC
cdr3_length: 16; d_call: NA; j_call: TRBJ2-7; clone_size: NA; v_call: TRBV10-2; cdr3_aa: CASSESHGLTNGGQYF; cdr3_nt: TGCGCCAGCAGTGAGTCACATGGTCTGACGAATGGCGGGCAGTACTTC
cdr3_length: 15; d_call: TRBD2; j_call: TRBJ2-1; clone_size: NA; v_call: TRBV10-2; cdr3_aa: CATRGTSGNYNEQFF; cdr3_nt: TGCGCCACCAGGGGGACTAGCGGGAACTACAATGAGCAGTTCTTC
cdr3_length: 17; d_call: NA; j_call: TRBJ1-4; clone_size: few; v_call: TRBV5-1; cdr3_aa: CASSLNLGAVTNEKLFF; cdr3_nt: TGCGCCAGCAGCTTGAATCTGGGGGCTGTAACTAATGAAAAACTGTTTTTT
cdr3_length: 15; d_call: NA; j_call: TRBJ2-1; clone_size: NA; v_call: TRBV5-6; cdr3_aa: CASSPGITGYNEQFF; cdr3_nt: TGTGCCAGCAGCCCTGGTATTACGGGATACAATGAGCAGTTCTTC
cdr3_length: 14; d_call: NA; j_call: TRBJ1-1; clone_size: NA; v_call: TRBV5-5; cdr3_aa: CASRKGQQNTEAFF; cdr3_nt: TGTGCCAGCAGGAAGGGACAACAGAACACTGAAGCTTTCTTT
cdr3_length: 16; d_call: NA; j_call: TRBJ2-2; clone_size: NA; v_call: TRBV7-3; cdr3_aa: CASSLAILREAGELFF; cdr3_nt: TGTGCCAGCAGCCTCGCAATCCTGCGCGAGGCCGGGGAGCTGTTTTTT
cdr3_length: 14; d_call: TRBD2; j_call: TRBJ2-2; clone_size: few; v_call: TRBV6-4; cdr3_aa: CASRLAGDTGELFF; cdr3_nt: TGTGCCAGCAGACTAGCGGGAGACACCGGGGAGCTGTTTTTT
cdr3_length: 13; d_call: NA; j_call: TRBJ2-1; clone_size: NA; v_call: TRBV2; cdr3_aa: CASGVARGSEQFF; cdr3_nt: TGTGCCAGCGGGGTGGCTAGGGGGAGTGAGCAGTTCTTC
cdr3_length: 16; d_call: TRBD1; j_call: TRBJ2-7; clone_size: NA; v_call: TRBV18; cdr3_aa: CASSPRRPGQGYEQYF; cdr3_nt: TGTGCCAGCTCACCACGGCGGCCGGGACAGGGCTACGAGCAGTACTTC
cdr3_length: 15; d_call: NA; j_call: TRBJ1-1; clone_size: NA; v_call: TRBV5-1; cdr3_aa: CASSPQHRVNTEAFF; cdr3_nt: TGCGCCAGCAGCCCCCAACACAGGGTGAACACTGAAGCTTTCTTT
cdr3_length: 12; d_call: NA; j_call: TRBJ2-7; clone_size: NA; v_call: TRBV5-1; cdr3_aa: CASSTTQSEQYF; cdr3_nt: TGCGCCAGCAGCACTACCCAAAGCGAGCAGTACTTC
cdr3_length: 15; d_call: TRBD2; j_call: TRBJ2-5; clone_size: NA; v_call: TRBV5-1; cdr3_aa: CASSPLAGGQETQYF; cdr3_nt: TGCGCCAGCAGCCCTCTAGCGGGGGGGCAGGAGACCCAGTACTTC
cdr3_length: 14; d_call: NA; j_call: TRBJ2-1; clone_size: NA; v_call: TRBV9; cdr3_aa: CASSAASSYNEQFF; cdr3_nt: TGTGCCAGCAGCGCCGCGAGCTCCTACAATGAGCAGTTCTTC
cdr3_length: 14; d_call: TRBD2; j_call: TRBJ2-7; clone_size: NA; v_call: TRBV27; cdr3_aa: CASRLAGGSYEQYF; cdr3_nt: TGTGCCAGCAGGCTAGCGGGGGGTTCCTACGAGCAGTACTTC
cdr3_length: 10; d_call: NA; j_call: TRBJ2-7; clone_size: NA; v_call: TRBV29-1; cdr3_aa: CSVLSYEQYF; cdr3_nt: TGCAGCGTTTTGAGCTACGAGCAGTACTTC
cdr3_length: 14; d_call: NA; j_call: TRBJ1-5; clone_size: NA; v_call: TRBV30; cdr3_aa: CAWSVGQGEQPQHF; cdr3_nt: TGTGCCTGGAGTGTAGGGCAGGGTGAGCAGCCCCAGCATTTT
cdr3_length: 17; d_call: NA; j_call: TRBJ1-2; clone_size: few; v_call: TRBV27; cdr3_aa: CASSLSFSTAHNYGYTF; cdr3_nt: TGTGCCAGCAGTTTATCGTTTTCGACAGCCCACAACTATGGCTACACCTTC
cdr3_length: 17; d_call: TRBD2; j_call: TRBJ2-5; clone_size: few; v_call: TRBV7-6; cdr3_aa: CASSFLWTSGEVETQYF; cdr3_nt: TGTGCCAGCAGCTTTTTGTGGACTAGCGGGGAGGTGGAGACCCAGTACTTC
cdr3_length: 16; d_call: NA; j_call: TRBJ1-1; clone_size: NA; v_call: TRBV6-1; cdr3_aa: CASSARVQGGSTEAFF; cdr3_nt: TGTGCCAGCAGTGCACGTGTACAGGGCGGGTCCACTGAAGCTTTCTTT
cdr3_length: 14; d_call: TRBD2; j_call: TRBJ2-1; clone_size: NA; v_call: TRBV18; cdr3_aa: CASSPGLGHNEQFF; cdr3_nt: TGTGCCAGCTCACCTGGACTAGGCCACAATGAGCAGTTCTTC
cdr3_length: 13; d_call: TRBD1; j_call: TRBJ2-7; clone_size: NA; v_call: TRBV29-1; cdr3_aa: CSVWDSFSYEQYF; cdr3_nt: TGCAGCGTCTGGGACAGTTTTTCCTACGAGCAGTACTTC
cdr3_length: 13; d_call: NA; j_call: TRBJ2-5; clone_size: few; v_call: TRBV7-6; cdr3_aa: CASSLSSLTDQYF; cdr3_nt: TGTGCCAGCAGCTTAAGTAGCCTTACGGACCAGTACTTC
cdr3_length: 14; d_call: NA; j_call: TRBJ2-7; clone_size: NA; v_call: TRBV28; cdr3_aa: CASGGPWVLHEQYF; cdr3_nt: TGTGCCAGCGGAGGACCGTGGGTCCTTCACGAGCAGTACTTC
cdr3_length: 19; d_call: TRBD1; j_call: TRBJ1-1; clone_size: NA; v_call: TRBV6-4; cdr3_aa: CASSDSPVIGMDRGLEAFF; cdr3_nt: TGTGCCAGCAGTGACTCCCCAGTAATCGGCATGGACAGGGGACTTGAAGCTTTCTTT
cdr3_length: 12; d_call: NA; j_call: TRBJ2-5; clone_size: NA; v_call: TRBV5-1; cdr3_aa: CASSLGEETQYF; cdr3_nt: TGCGCCAGCAGCTTGGGAGAAGAGACCCAGTACTTC
cdr3_length: 14; d_call: NA; j_call: TRBJ1-1; clone_size: NA; v_call: TRBV6-1; cdr3_aa: CASSEYGGNTEAFF; cdr3_nt: TGTGCCAGCAGTGAATACGGGGGAAACACTGAAGCTTTCTTT
cdr3_length: 18; d_call: TRBD1; j_call: TRBJ1-6; clone_size: NA; v_call: TRBV5-1; cdr3_aa: CASSQEGAGSSYNSPLHF; cdr3_nt: TGCGCCAGCAGCCAAGAGGGGGCTGGGAGCTCCTATAATTCACCCCTCCACTTT
cdr3_length: 12; d_call: NA; j_call: TRBJ2-2; clone_size: NA; v_call: TRBV6-1; cdr3_aa: CASRDWAGELFF; cdr3_nt: TGTGCCAGCAGAGACTGGGCCGGGGAGCTGTTTTTT
cdr3_length: 17; d_call: TRBD2; j_call: TRBJ2-3; clone_size: NA; v_call: TRBV7-6; cdr3_aa: CASSLGRLAGGTDTQYF; cdr3_nt: TGTGCCAGCAGCTTAGGCCGACTAGCGGGGGGCACAGATACGCAGTATTTT
cdr3_length: 17; d_call: TRBD1; j_call: TRBJ2-5; clone_size: once; v_call: TRBV18; cdr3_aa: CASSPLSGQSSQETQYF; cdr3_nt: TGTGCCAGCTCACCTTTGTCGGGACAGTCCTCGCAAGAGACCCAGTACTTC
cdr3_length: 15; d_call: NA; j_call: TRBJ2-3; clone_size: once; v_call: TRBV5-1; cdr3_aa: CASSLDGTSTDTQYF; cdr3_nt: TGCGCCAGCAGCTTGGACGGGACTAGCACAGATACGCAGTATTTT
cdr3_length: 14; d_call: NA; j_call: TRBJ1-2; clone_size: NA; v_call: TRBV5-4; cdr3_aa: CASSFGGLIYGYTF; cdr3_nt: TGTGCCAGCAGCTTCGGGGGATTAATCTATGGCTACACCTTC
cdr3_length: 13; d_call: NA; j_call: TRBJ2-7; clone_size: NA; v_call: TRBV7-9; cdr3_aa: CASSLVGGYEQYF; cdr3_nt: TGTGCCAGCAGCTTAGTCGGGGGCTACGAGCAGTACTTC
cdr3_length: 17; d_call: NA; j_call: TRBJ1-3; clone_size: once; v_call: TRBV27; cdr3_aa: CASSPRDTGYSGNTIYF; cdr3_nt: TGTGCCAGCAGTCCCCGGGACACGGGTTACTCTGGAAACACCATATATTTT